These 16 T cell receptor beta chains share one sample of origin, sequenced in a study of blood T cell repertoires in COVID-19. Generated by immunoSEQ multiplex PCR, the TCRdb table keeps only in-frame clones and is missing some. The data hold 350,000 or so clones, with roughly nine tenths observed a single time. Sequenced: peripheral blood. The receptors were sampled from an older woman with COVID-19, enrolled during active disease.

The rearrangement joins TRBV19 to TRBJ1-6; possibly TRBD1 for D (5 bases). The CDR3 runs to 16 residues. Trimming left V 7 bases short and J 7 bases short, with 20 bases between. From germline, CDR1 is LNHDA and CDR2 SQIVND (reference sequence). CDR3 sequence reads: CASTLDGGAGNSPLHF. The CDR3 coding sequence is TGTGCCAGTACCCTTGACGGGGGAGCGGGGAATTCACCCCTCCACTTT.

The rearrangement uses TRBV5-1 and TRBJ1-1; TRBD1 might be the D (6 bases). The germline CDR1 and CDR2 sequences are SGHRS and YFSETQ. Between the trimmed V and J ends, which lost 5 bases and 1 base, there was a span of 15 bases. This CDR3 is built from 15 residues. In nucleotides, the CDR3 is TGCGCCAGCAGTCCACTAGGGGGTGGGAACACTGAAGCTTTCTTT. It encodes CASSPLGGGNTEAFF.

This clone was counted a single time. The chain employs TRBV9 and TRBJ2-1; 9 bases align to TRBD1. The CDR3 contains 14 residues. Germline trimming cut 3 bases from V and 10 bases from J; bases unmatched to any gene: 8. Germline V lookup: CDR1 SGDLS, CDR2 YYNGEE. In DNA form, the CDR3 reads TGTGCCAGCAGCGCCACGGGACAGGGTGGGGAGCAGTTCTTC. It specifies CASSATGQGGEQFF.

The chain is built from TRBV19 and TRBJ1-1; no firm D call. This CDR3 region has 14 residues. V shed 5 bases and J shed 5 bases, with 15 bases lying between them. Per the germline V gene, CDR1 is LNHDA and CDR2 is SQIVND (reference sequence). The DNA of the CDR3 is TGTGCCAGTAGTCTCCTAGGTCGGGAGACTGAAGCTTTCTTT. It codes for CASSLLGRETEAFF.

The rearrangement joins TRBV14 to TRBJ1-3; the D is unclear. The CDR3 totals 14 residues. V lost 1 base and J lost 9, with 13 bases in between. The V gene's germline CDR1 is SGHDN and CDR2 FVKESK. The CDR3 region is CASSQVEGGRTIYF. Here the CDR3 DNA reads TGTGCCAGCAGCCAAGTAGAGGGTGGGCGCACCATATATTTT.

The rearrangement joins TRBV5-1 to TRBJ2-1; 8 nucleotides line up with TRBD2. This CDR3 has 14 residues. The germline V gene encodes CDR1 SGHRS and CDR2 YFSETQ. V lost 3 bases to trimming and J lost 8 bases; unmatched junction nucleotides: 7. The CDR3 reads CASSSAGGWDEQFF. The CDR3 region has the DNA TGCGCCAGCAGCTCCGCGGGGGGTTGGGATGAGCAGTTCTTC.

V gene TRBV18 combines with J gene TRBJ1-3; TRBD1 might be the D (6 bases). Germline V gives CDR1 KGHSH, CDR2 LQKENI. The CDR3 loop spans 15 amino acids. The germline V and J ends were trimmed by 3 bases and 5 bases, with 14 bases remaining between them. CDR3 amino acids: CASSPSDSERNTIYF. The CDR3 DNA follows: TGTGCCAGCTCACCTTCGGACAGTGAGAGAAACACCATATATTTT.

This chain uses TRBV5-5 with TRBJ1-6; TRBD1 matches 7 bases. The CDR3 loop spans 15 amino acids. With 0 bases clipped from V and 7 bases from J, the junction kept 4 bases outside the gene matches. Germline loops: CDR1 SGHKS, CDR2 YYEKEE (reference sequence). The CDR3 spells CASSLEGQRNSPLHF. The CDR3 region has the DNA TGTGCCAGCAGCTTGGAGGGACAGAGAAATTCACCCCTCCACTTT.

The chain combines TRBV7-3 with TRBJ1-1, with 9 positions matching TRBD1. The germline V gene encodes CDR1 SGHTA and CDR2 FQGTGA. This CDR3 has 17 residues. Trimming at V came to 5 bases and at J to 4 bases, leaving 14 bases not matched to a gene. CDR3 sequence: CASSVRSGQGSGTEAFF. Written as DNA, the CDR3 is TGTGCCAGCAGCGTACGGTCTGGACAGGGGAGCGGCACTGAAGCTTTCTTT.

The rearrangement uses TRBV28 and TRBJ1-6; TRBD1 matches at 8 bases. V shed 6 bases and J 10 bases; nucleotides not matched to a gene: 14. The germline V gene has CDR1 MDHEN and CDR2 SYDVKM. CDR3 length: 16 residues. As DNA, the CDR3 is TGTGCCAGCAGCCGACCGGTCGGACAGGGAAAATCACCCCTCCACTTT. Its protein is CASSRPVGQGKSPLHF.

The CDR3 DNA reads as TGCAGTGCTAGTGGCAGGGCCTACAGCTCCTATAATTCACCCCTCCACTTT. Translated: CSASGRAYSSYNSPLHF. This chain links TRBV20-1 with TRBJ1-6, with TRBD1 as a possible D gene (5 bases). Per germline, CDR1 DFQATT and CDR2 SNEGSKA (reference sequence). V lost 3 bases to trimming and J lost 0 bases, with 15 bases between them. CDR3 size: 17 residues.

The chain has TRBV27 and TRBJ1-3, with a tentative D call TRBD1 (6 bases). The V end was cut by 4 bases, the J end by 2 bases, with 6 bases between. CDR1 and CDR2 from the germline V gene are MNHEY and SMNVEV (reference sequence). The CDR3 covers 13 residues. The CDR3 DNA is TGTGCCAGCAGTTACAGGGCTGGAAACACCATATATTTT. Amino acids: CASSYRAGNTIYF.

The chain uses TRBV13 and TRBJ1-1; 7 positions match TRBD1. Trimming cost V 7 bases and J 11 bases; bases outside gene matches: 10. The CDR3 has 12 amino acids. In germline, CDR1 is PRHDT, CDR2 FYEKMQ (reference sequence). CDR3 loop: CASKPGSRGAFF. DNA of the CDR3: TGTGCCAGCAAACCGGGTTCCAGGGGGGCTTTCTTT. The whole variable domain, remainder taken from reference TRBV13 and TRBJ1-1, is AAGVIQSPRHLIKEKRETATLKCYPIPRHDTVYWYQQGPGQDPQFLISFYEKMQSDKGSIPDRFSAQQFSDYHSELNMSSLELGDSALYFCASKPGSRGAFFGQGTRLTVV.

The chain links TRBV7-3 to TRBJ2-2; tentative D call: TRBD1 (5 bases). CDR3 length: 18 amino acids. Trimming left V 4 bases short and J 2 bases short, with 20 bases between. Germline V gene lookup returns CDR1 SGHTA and CDR2 FQGTGA. The CDR3 DNA reads as TGTGCCAGCAGCTCCTCCCCGTTGCGACAGACAAACACCGGGGAGCTGTTTTTT. Encoded protein: CASSSSPLRQTNTGELFF.

The J gene is TRBJ1-2, the V gene TRBV5-5; D unclear. Per germline, CDR1 SGHKS and CDR2 YYEKEE (reference sequence). The CDR3 length is 13 residues. Deletions cut 0 bases from V and 8 bases from J, with 11 bases between. CDR3 in DNA: TGTGCCAGCAGCTTGGAACCCTCGGGAGGCTACACCTTC. It specifies CASSLEPSGGYTF. The full variable domain, rest sourced from reference TRBV5-5 and TRBJ1-2, is DAGVTQSPTHLIKTRGQQVTLRCSPISGHKSVSWYQQVLGQGPQFIFQYYEKEERGRGNFPDRFSARQFPNYSSELNVNALLLGDSALYLCASSLEPSGGYTFGSGTRLTVV.

V gene TRBV27 combines with J gene TRBJ1-5; the D gene is possibly TRBD1 (6 bases). Trimming took 1 base from V and 4 from J, leaving 23 bases between them. The CDR3 consists of 19 residues. CDR1 and CDR2 from the germline V gene are MNHEY and SMNVEV (reference sequence). The CDR3 spells CASSLFGGSFFRGNQPQHF. CDR3 coding DNA: TGTGCCAGCAGTTTATTTGGTGGATCCTTCTTCAGGGGTAATCAGCCCCAGCATTTT.